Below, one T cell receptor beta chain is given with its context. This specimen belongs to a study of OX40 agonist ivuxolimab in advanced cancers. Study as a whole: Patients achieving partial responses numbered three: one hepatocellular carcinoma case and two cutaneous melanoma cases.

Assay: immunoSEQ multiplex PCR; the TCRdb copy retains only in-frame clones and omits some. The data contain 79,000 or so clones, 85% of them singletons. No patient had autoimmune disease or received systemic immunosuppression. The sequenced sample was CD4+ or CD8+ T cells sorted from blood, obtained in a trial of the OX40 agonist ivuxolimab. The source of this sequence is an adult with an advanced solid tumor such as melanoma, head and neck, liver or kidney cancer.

CDR3 sequence: CASSLSTLLSSYNSPLHF. Written as DNA, the CDR3 is TGTGCCAGCAGCTTATCTACCCTCCTAAGCTCCTATAATTCACCCCTCCACTTT. The chain carries TRBV5-4 and TRBJ1-6; no clear D gene. Trimming stripped 2 bases from V and 0 bases from J, with 15 bases between. The CDR3 length is 18 residues. Germline V gene sequence: CDR1 SGHNT, CDR2 YYREEE (reference sequence).